Below, 13 T cell receptor beta chains from the same sample are listed, as sequenced in a study of shared clonotypes between healthy human individuals. Here immunoSEQ multiplex PCR was the method, and the copy in TCRdb shows in-frame clones only, minus some. The sample lists approximately 250,000 clones, approximately 70% occurring once. The sample taken for sequencing was memory CD4+ T cells sorted from blood. Subset described: CD45RA-negative fraction. The receptors originated from a man younger than 45 in good health.

In its sample, this clone was seen once. The rearrangement uses TRBV7-2 and TRBJ1-3; no clear D gene. This CDR3 is 16 amino acids long. Per germline, CDR1 SGHTA and CDR2 FQGNSA. Trimming shortened V by 1 base and J by 4 bases, and 14 bases separated the two germline ends. The CDR3 DNA reads as TGTGCCAGCAGCTTAGGGGCAGCAGGAGTGGGAAACACCATATATTTT. It encodes CASSLGAAGVGNTIYF.

V and J are TRBV6-6 and TRBJ2-7; a weak D match, TRBD2 (6 bases). The germline V gene has CDR1 MNHNY and CDR2 SVGAGI (reference sequence). There are 12 residues in the CDR3. V gave up 6 bases and J gave up 2 bases, with 8 bases separating them. The CDR3 nucleotides are TGTGCCAGCAGGGGAGGTACCTACGAGCAGTACTTC. It encodes CASRGGTYEQYF.

This clone was found a few times. This chain connects TRBV5-1 to TRBJ1-3, with D perhaps matching TRBD1 (5 bases). CDR3 size: 15 residues. Trimming took 5 bases from V and 0 from J, leaving 12 bases between them. Germline CDR1 SGHRS, CDR2 YFSETQ. CDR3 region: CASSVGGISGNTIYF. CDR3 sequence (DNA): TGCGCCAGCAGTGTGGGGGGGATCTCTGGAAACACCATATATTTT.

The sample holds many counts of this clone. CDR3 in amino acids: CASITSPGGTGNQPQHF. The CDR3 DNA reads TGTGCCAGCATCACCTCTCCCGGGGGGACGGGCAATCAGCCCCAGCATTTT. V is TRBV28 and J is TRBJ1-5, with D maybe TRBD1 (5 bases). Per germline, CDR1 MDHEN and CDR2 SYDVKM. The V end was cut by 7 bases, the J end by 2 bases, with 21 bases between. The CDR3 contains 17 residues.

The CDR3 DNA follows: TGTGCCAGCGGGAGGAAATACAATGAGCAGTTCTTC. Protein product: CASGRKYNEQFF. This chain connects TRBV6-1 to TRBJ2-1, with D perhaps matching TRBD2 (6 bases). In germline, CDR1 is MNHNS, CDR2 SASEGT. V dropped 8 bases and J dropped 4 bases, with 9 bases sitting between them. The CDR3 is 12 amino acids.

The chain uses TRBV7-3 and TRBJ2-1, with 15 nucleotides matching TRBD2. Germline trimming cut 5 bases from V and 1 base from J; bases unmatched to any gene: 6. The germline CDR1 and CDR2 sequences are SGHTA and FQGTGA. This CDR3 contains 18 residues. This chain's CDR3 is CASSPGLAGGRSYNEQFF. The CDR3 DNA follows: TGTGCCAGCAGCCCGGGACTAGCGGGAGGCCGATCCTACAATGAGCAGTTCTTC.

The chain uses TRBV2 and TRBJ1-4; TRBD1 matches at 10 bases. Trimming removed 4 bases from V and 8 bases from J; junction bases left unmatched: 4. The germline V gene has CDR1 SNHLY and CDR2 FYNNEI. CDR3 length equals 14 residues. The chain's CDR3 is CASSVEGQGEKLFF. As DNA, the CDR3 is TGTGCCAGCAGTGTTGAGGGACAGGGGGAAAAACTGTTTTTT.

This clone was counted a few times. A read error is possible here, since a much larger clone lies one base away. Other DNA sequences in this specimen translate into the identical CDR3. The chain joins TRBV6-1 to TRBJ2-2; 7 positions agree with TRBD1. The V gene's germline CDR1 is MNHNS and CDR2 SASEGT. This CDR3 has 13 residues. V was clipped by 8 bases and J by 1 base; unmatched bases: 1. The DNA for the CDR3 is TGTGCCAGCCGACAGGGGAACACCGGGGAGCTGTTTTTT. Its translation: CASRQGNTGELFF.

The chain uses TRBV29-1 and TRBJ2-3; D remains unclear. The germline V gene encodes CDR1 SQVTM and CDR2 ANQGSEA. Trimming removed 4 bases at V and 10 bases at J, with 9 bases between. The CDR3 is 10 residues long. The CDR3 loop reads CSVGGPSQYF. CDR3 DNA sequence: TGCAGCGTTGGTGGACCCTCGCAGTATTTT.

In nucleotides, the CDR3 is TGCGCCAGCAGATGGGACAGGGAGGCTGAAGCTTTCTTT. Encoded protein: CASRWDREAEAFF. The chain carries TRBV5-1 and TRBJ1-1, with 9 bases matching TRBD1. Germline V lookup: CDR1 SGHRS, CDR2 YFSETQ. V lost 5 bases, J lost 6 bases, and 5 bases stayed unmatched. The CDR3 is 13 residues long.

The rearrangement links TRBV12-2 to TRBJ2-7; TRBD2, as called in the table, went unchecked against the DNA. TRBV12-2 is tagged as a pseudogene. The CDR3 consists of 16 residues. The CDR3 is CASRLDLAGGPYEQYF. In DNA, the CDR3 is TGTGCAAGTCGCTTAGACCTAGCGGGAGGCCCCTACGAGCAGTACTTC.

This chain links TRBV28 with TRBJ2-1, with 8 positions matching TRBD1. Germline CDR1 MDHEN, CDR2 SYDVKM. The CDR3 totals 13 residues. J lost 7 bases, V lost 4 bases, and 3 bases had no gene match. The CDR3, as DNA: TGTGCCAGCAGTTCAGGGGGCTCGAATGAGCAGTTCTTC. Translating it yields CASSSGGSNEQFF.

This clone appeared a few times. Different DNA sequences within this sample yield the same CDR3. The V call is TRBV28, the J call TRBJ1-2; D is unclear. Germline CDR1 is MDHEN and CDR2 is SYDVKM. CDR3 length: 11 residues. V was clipped by 5 bases and J by 3 bases, with 4 bases between them. The CDR3 nucleotides read TGTGCCAGCAGTCGAGACTATGGCTACACCTTC. This gives the protein CASSRDYGYTF.